This T cell receptor (beta chain) is from a study of T cells in Graves' hyperthyroidism and ophthalmopathy. General study findings and limits: Most expanded thyroid clonotypes above 0.001 recurred in blood.

It was RNA transcripts that yielded the amplified TCR beta CDR3 regions. During a first-round RT-PCR of the TCR CDR3, the HTBI primer set was used. TCRdb passed the multiplex PCR reads through MiXCR, listing each CDR3 protein once. The data show fewer than 350,000 distinct CDR3 sequences, roughly 15% seen once. This clonotype was observed at least ten times. Its antigen is as yet unknown. The receptor was derived from a woman aged 50 to 60 with Graves' hyperthyroidism that later progressed to Graves' ophthalmopathy. Specimen: blood.

CDR3 DNA sequence: TGTGCCAGCAACAGGGGTAGCACAGATACGCAGTATTTT. This translates into CASNRGSTDTQYF. This chain joins TRBV2 and TRBJ2-3; 7 nucleotides match TRBD1. CDR3 length: 13 amino acids. Germline loops: CDR1 SNHLY, CDR2 FYNNEI. V trimming: 7 bases; J trimming: 0 bases; junction bases outside the gene matches: 1.